Listed here is a single T cell receptor beta chain. Libraries were prepared by immunoSEQ multiplex PCR; TCRdb keeps only in-frame clonotypes and omits some of them. Among 300,000 to 400,000 clones listed, around 86% were seen once. This entry belongs to a study of Ad26.COV2.S vaccination and SARS-CoV-2 variants. The ends lost 2 bases at V and 6 bases at J; junction bases unmatched: 5. Per germline, CDR1 MNHNY and CDR2 SVGAGI (reference sequence). The CDR3 has 14 amino acids. Sample treatment: 15 to 20 received Ad26.COV2.S at low or high dose, single or two shots; five or six received placebo; per-sample allocation not given. Collection of the samples took place on day 63 after the first injection of vaccine or placebo.

The chain combines TRBV6-6 with TRBJ1-2; 8 bases are shared with TRBD1. The sequences come from peripheral blood, collected in a trial of Ad26.COV2.S vaccine versus placebo. This receptor was identified in a person between 18 and 65 years old who received the Ad26.COV2.S COVID-19 vaccine or a placebo. CDR3 protein: CASSYRDRRDGYTF. CDR3 in DNA: TGTGCCAGCAGTTACCGGGACAGGAGGGATGGCTACACCTTC.